Each of the 10 T cell receptor beta chains below was sequenced from the same sample in a study of response to subunit inactivated influenza vaccine. MiXCR, run by TCRdb on the RT-PCR reads, gives a single entry per CDR3 protein. The table has roughly 650,000 distinct CDR3 sequences, 13% to 15% seen once; the top ten hold around 7.6%. The source was PBMCs from blood, collected less than 15 days before vaccination. The receptor set was obtained from a man in his forties or fifties who received an inactivated influenza vaccine.

This clonotype occurred a few times. The chain joins TRBV6-5 to TRBJ1-5; 8 bases are shared with TRBD1. Germline values: CDR1 MNHEY, CDR2 SVGAGI. The V and J ends lost 0 bases and 1 base, in that order; junction bases with no gene match: 2. The CDR3 runs 16 residues. The CDR3 protein is CASSYSYRGSNQPQHF. CDR3 nucleotide sequence: TGTGCCAGCAGTTACTCTTACAGGGGGAGCAATCAGCCCCAGCATTTT.

This clonotype was seen repeatedly, ten times or more. V and J are TRBV4-2 and TRBJ2-2, with 7 bases fitting TRBD2. From germline, CDR1 is LGHNA and CDR2 YNFKEQ. This CDR3 contains 15 residues. The V segment lost 5 bases and the J segment 0 bases; nucleotides outside the gene matches: 3. CDR3 coding DNA: TGTGCCAGCAGCGGAGCGGGAACGAACACCGGGGAGCTGTTTTTT. It encodes CASSGAGTNTGELFF.

This clonotype has at least ten counts. Written as DNA, the CDR3 is TGCGCCAGCAGCCAAGACGCAGCCGGCAATCAGCCCCAGCATTTT. Protein sequence: CASSQDAAGNQPQHF. The chain uses TRBV4-3 and TRBJ1-5; D gene unclear. The CDR3 contains 15 residues. Trimming pared 0 bases from V and 2 bases from J, leaving 8 bases between. The germline CDR1 and CDR2 sequences are LGHNA and YSLEER.

This chain joins TRBV28 and TRBJ2-7; D unresolved. Germline-derived CDR1 and CDR2 are MDHEN and SYDVKM. The CDR3 covers 13 residues. With 6 bases removed from V and 3 bases from J, the gap between germline ends came to 12 bases. This chain's CDR3 is CASRSRSHYEQYF. DNA of the CDR3: TGTGCCAGCAGGTCCCGCAGTCACTACGAGCAGTACTTC.

This clonotype came up a few times. The J gene is TRBJ1-1, the V gene TRBV6-5, with D possibly being TRBD1 (5 bases). The germline CDR1 and CDR2 sequences are MNHEY and SVGAGI. This CDR3 has 16 amino acids. V was clipped by 3 bases and J by 6 bases, with 20 bases between them. The CDR3 sequence is CASSYGAEGPLSEAFF. CDR3 coding DNA: TGTGCCAGCAGTTATGGGGCTGAGGGTCCCCTATCTGAAGCTTTCTTT.

The rearrangement uses TRBV2 and TRBJ2-2, with TRBD1 as a possible D gene (6 bases). Trimming shortened V by 2 bases and J by 4 bases, and 8 bases separated the two germline ends. The length of the CDR3 is 14 residues. CDR1 and CDR2 (germline): SNHLY, FYNNEI. CDR3 protein: CASSETGSTGELFF. The CDR3 coding sequence is TGTGCCAGCAGTGAAACAGGGAGCACCGGGGAGCTGTTTTTT.

This clonotype was detected ten times or more. The rearrangement joins TRBV24-1 to TRBJ2-1; either TRBD1 or TRBD2 may fit D (5 bases each). CDR3 length: 16 amino acids. CDR1 and CDR2 (germline): KGHDR, SFDVKD. Trimming took off 0 bases at V and 0 bases at J, with 8 bases between the two ends. The DNA for the CDR3 is TGTGCCACCAGTGATTTGTCAGGGAGCTCCTACAATGAGCAGTTCTTC. Its protein product is CATSDLSGSSYNEQFF.

V is TRBV19 and J is TRBJ2-5, with 7 bases identical to TRBD1. The CDR3 spans 14 residues. Trimming at V came to 5 bases and at J to 2 bases, leaving 5 bases not matched to a gene. CDR1 and CDR2 from the germline V gene are LNHDA and SQIVND (reference sequence). The CDR3 DNA is TGTGCCAGTAGTCCACGGGACAGACAAGAGACCCAGTACTTC. Translating gives CASSPRDRQETQYF.

The chain combines TRBV18 with TRBJ1-1; TRBD1 matches 8 bases. V lost 3 bases, J lost 5 bases, and 8 bases stayed unmatched. CDR1 KGHSH and CDR2 LQKENI come from the germline V gene. This CDR3 is built from 15 residues. The CDR3 region is CASSPRDQGATEAFF. CDR3 sequence (DNA): TGTGCCAGCTCACCCCGAGACCAGGGGGCGACTGAAGCTTTCTTT.

This clonotype was counted only a few times. The chain couples TRBV10-3 to TRBJ2-7; 9 nucleotides agree with TRBD1. The CDR3 consists of 15 residues. The germline V gene has CDR1 ENHRY and CDR2 SYGVKD. The V gene end was trimmed by 6 bases and the J gene end by 1 base; junction bases not matched to a gene: 7. The CDR3 nucleotides are TGTGCCATCAGGGGACAGGGTTCGGAATCCTACGAGCAGTACTTC. This codes for CAIRGQGSESYEQYF.